This T cell receptor (beta chain) appears in the sequencing data of a study of T cell clonality in common variable immunodeficiency. Overall study findings and caveats: Links between repertoire features and CVID complications were heterogeneity-limited. Compared with healthy controls, CVID subjects showed increased TCRbeta clonality, mostly in about a third. Common variable immunodeficiency TCR beta sequences reportedly had fewer deletions and N-nucleotide insertions. Fewer TCRbeta clones were shared among CVID subjects than controls.

Germline lookup yields CDR1 MNHNS and CDR2 SASEGT. Trimming removed 4 bases at V and 5 bases at J, with 9 bases between. The CDR3 is 13 amino acids. This clone has a count of ten or more. Its antigen is as yet unknown. The read ends 3 residues before the CDR3 terminus; that terminus is restored from the germline J gene. Additional DNA sequences in this sample encode the identical CDR3. Sequencing was performed with immunoSEQ multiplex PCR; in TCRdb, only in-frame clones are kept and a portion is missing. Recorded here are roughly 42,000 clones, none singletons. Material: peripheral blood mononuclear cells. The sequence came from a human donor with common variable immunodeficiency. The V and J genes are TRBV6-1 and TRBJ1-5, with D maybe TRBD1 (6 bases). The sequenced CDR3 bases are TGTGCCAGCAGTGGGGGGCGAGATCAGCCC. This translates into CASSGGRDQP. The full CDR3 protein reads CASSGGRDQPQHF.